The rows below give T cell receptor beta chains drawn from one sample of a study of post-analysis software for immune sequencing data. One entry per CDR3 protein, called by TCRdb with MiXCR from the PCR reads. The table has around 160,000 distinct CDR3 sequences, around 36% seen once; the top ten hold 28%. Here the sequenced sample was blood, taken after autologous hematopoietic stem cell transplantation. The receptor set was obtained from a girl under 18 with multiple sclerosis. Both conserved end residues are part of each CDR3. Fields, in order: clone size, D gene, V gene, J gene, CDR3 DNA, CDR3 protein. The D gene is left open where the match is weak. Clone size is stated in some rows and not others, as once, few, many or a class when expanded.

size: few; D: NA; V: TRBV29-1; J: TRBJ2-5; DNA: TGCAGCGTTGTGGGTTCCCAGCGTCCATCATGGGGGACCCAGTACTTC; CDR3: CSVVGSQRPSWGTQYF
size: NA; D: TRBD2; V: TRBV29-1; J: TRBJ2-5; DNA: TGCAGCGTTGCAATAGCGGGAGGGCCTGGAGAGCAGTACTTC; CDR3: CSVAIAGGPGEQYF
size: NA; D: NA; V: TRBV24-1; J: TRBJ2-3; DNA: TGTGCCACCAGTGATCCAACAGGGCCCCCCACAGATACGCAGTATTTT; CDR3: CATSDPTGPPTDTQYF
size: many; D: NA; V: TRBV7-3; J: TRBJ2-3; DNA: TGTGCCAGCAGCACCGGGACCCGGGGGACAGATACGCAGTATTTT; CDR3: CASSTGTRGTDTQYF
size: few; D: TRBD2; V: TRBV20-1; J: TRBJ2-7; DNA: TGCAGTGCTCTAGCGGGAGGAGTCTCCTACGAGCAGTACTTC; CDR3: CSALAGGVSYEQYF
size: NA; D: NA; V: TRBV28; J: TRBJ1-1; DNA: TGTGCCAGCACCCCAACCGGGACTAACACTGAAGCTTTCTTT; CDR3: CASTPTGTNTEAFF
size: NA; D: NA; V: TRBV3-1; J: TRBJ2-7; DNA: TGTGCCAGCAGCCAAGTTCTTAGGGCGCGTGTCTACGAGCAGTACTTC; CDR3: CASSQVLRARVYEQYF
size: NA; D: TRBD1; V: TRBV11-2; J: TRBJ2-1; DNA: TGTGCCGGCAGCTTAGATGTGACAGGGAATGAGCAGTTCTTC; CDR3: CAGSLDVTGNEQFF
size: NA; D: TRBD1; V: TRBV12-3/TRBV12-4; J: TRBJ1-2; DNA: TGTGCCAGCAGTTTGTCGGGACAGGGGGCGAACTATGGCTACACCTTC; CDR3: CASSLSGQGANYGYTF
size: NA; D: NA; V: TRBV7-7; J: TRBJ2-3; DNA: TGTGCTAGCAGCTTGCTCAAATCAGATACGCAGTATTTT; CDR3: CASSLLKSDTQYF
size: NA; D: NA; V: TRBV7-2; J: TRBJ1-6; DNA: TGTGCCAGCAGCTTAGCTTGGGACTTAAATTCACCCCTCCACTTT; CDR3: CASSLAWDLNSPLHF
size: NA; D: NA; V: TRBV12-3/TRBV12-4; J: TRBJ2-3; DNA: TGTGCCCGAGCCCGGCCCCACACTAGCTGCACAGATACGCAGTATTTT; CDR3: CARARPHTSCTDTQYF
size: NA; D: NA; V: TRBV29-1; J: TRBJ2-1; DNA: TGCAGCGTTGGGATGATGGGGGCCCTGGGCAATGAGCAGTTCTTC; CDR3: CSVGMMGALGNEQFF
size: NA; D: NA; V: TRBV7-9; J: TRBJ2-3; DNA: TGTGCCAGCAGCTTAGGGGTCAGCGGTAGCACAGATACGCAGTATTTT; CDR3: CASSLGVSGSTDTQYF
size: NA; D: NA; V: TRBV6-6; J: TRBJ2-4; DNA: TGTGCCAGCAGTGACACCAGCGGAGCCAAAAACATTCAGTACTTC; CDR3: CASSDTSGAKNIQYF
size: once; D: NA; V: TRBV14; J: TRBJ2-5; DNA: TGTGCCAGCAGCCAAGACCTTCCTTGGGAGACCCAGTACTTC; CDR3: CASSQDLPWETQYF
size: few; D: TRBD2; V: TRBV6-6; J: TRBJ2-7; DNA: TGTGCCAGCAGTTCCCTAGCGGGAGCGGACTACGAGCAGTACTTC; CDR3: CASSSLAGADYEQYF
size: few; D: TRBD2; V: TRBV6-1; J: TRBJ2-1; DNA: TGTGCCAGCGCGGTCCCGGGACTAGCAAATGAGCAGTTCTTC; CDR3: CASAVPGLANEQFF
size: NA; D: NA; V: TRBV20-1; J: TRBJ2-7; DNA: TGCAGTGCTAGAGATGCGAGGGGGTCCCCTAGATACGAGCAGTACTTC; CDR3: CSARDARGSPRYEQYF
size: once; D: TRBD1; V: TRBV5-1; J: TRBJ2-1; DNA: TGCGCCAGCATCAAGGGGGGACAGGGGAGCGATGAGCAGTTCTTC; CDR3: CASIKGGQGSDEQFF
size: NA; D: NA; V: TRBV29-1; J: TRBJ1-4; DNA: TGCAGCGTTTTTGTGGGGGCGTTTGGGGAAAAACTGTTTTTT; CDR3: CSVFVGAFGEKLFF
size: NA; D: NA; V: TRBV6-1; J: TRBJ1-6; DNA: TGTGCCAGCATAGAGAGGCCCTATAATTCACCCCTCCACTTT; CDR3: CASIERPYNSPLHF
size: many; D: TRBD1; V: TRBV15; J: TRBJ2-7; DNA: TGTGCCACCAGCAGAGGGACAGGCTACGAGCAGTACTTC; CDR3: CATSRGTGYEQYF
size: NA; D: TRBD1; V: TRBV20-1; J: TRBJ1-2; DNA: TGCAGTGCTAGAGACGCGAGCCTACCAGGGACAGCTTTTTTGGATGGCTACACCTTC; CDR3: CSARDASLPGTAFLDGYTF